The rows below give T cell receptor beta chains drawn from one sample of a study of blood T cell repertoires in COVID-19. Data came from immunoSEQ multiplex PCR; TCRdb stores just in-frame clones and leaves some out. The profile shows approximately 210,000 clones, around 80% of them singletons. The sample was peripheral blood. These receptors all stem from a woman in her forties with acute or convalescent COVID-19. Both conserved end residues are part of each CDR3. A D gene is named only where the DNA matches it firmly. A clone size is listed for some rows: how often the clone was seen (once, few, many), or a class if it is expanded.

DNA: TGTGCCAGCAGCTTACGGGGGGCCGCGGATACGCAGTATTTT
CDR3: CASSLRGAADTQYF
J: TRBJ2-3
V: TRBV7-3
size: NA
D: NA

DNA: TGTGCCGGCAAACTGGAGTTAGCAGGGGCCAACGTCCTGACTTTC
CDR3: CAGKLELAGANVLTF
J: TRBJ2-6
V: TRBV2
size: once
D: NA

DNA: TGTGCCATCAGTGAGTCACTCTCCTCCTATGGCTACACCTTC
CDR3: CAISESLSSYGYTF
J: TRBJ1-2
V: TRBV10-3
size: few
D: NA

DNA: TGTGCCACCGGACAGGGTAATGGCTACACCTTC
CDR3: CATGQGNGYTF
J: TRBJ1-2
V: TRBV10-3
size: NA
D: TRBD1

DNA: TGTGCCAGCAGTCTCAGGGGGCCGAGTGAAAAACTGTTTTTT
CDR3: CASSLRGPSEKLFF
J: TRBJ1-4
V: TRBV2
size: NA
D: TRBD1

DNA: TGCAGTGCTAGTCTAAGTTACAATGAGCAGTTCTTC
CDR3: CSASLSYNEQFF
J: TRBJ2-1
V: TRBV20-1
size: NA
D: NA

DNA: TGTGCCTGGACCCTCAGGACAGGGGGCAGGGGCAATGAGCAGTTCTTC
CDR3: CAWTLRTGGRGNEQFF
J: TRBJ2-1
V: TRBV30
size: NA
D: TRBD1

DNA: TGTGCCAGCACCGCTGGACAGGGGGCTGGTGAAAAACTGTTTTTT
CDR3: CASTAGQGAGEKLFF
J: TRBJ1-4
V: TRBV27
size: once
D: TRBD1

DNA: TGTGCCAGCAACTTAGCGGGAGAAGTGTACAATGAGCAGTTCTTC
CDR3: CASNLAGEVYNEQFF
J: TRBJ2-1
V: TRBV6-4
size: NA
D: TRBD2

DNA: TGCGCCAGCAGCCAAGATACGGGAGACCCCTACAATGAGCAGTTCTTC
CDR3: CASSQDTGDPYNEQFF
J: TRBJ2-1
V: TRBV4-3
size: NA
D: NA

DNA: TGTGCCAGCTCCCGTACACGGACAGGGGCATATGAATCTGGGGCCAACGTCCTGACTTTC
CDR3: CASSRTRTGAYESGANVLTF
J: TRBJ2-6
V: TRBV9
size: once
D: TRBD1

DNA: TGTGCCAGCAGCTTAGAGGGACAGGGTTACTATGGCTACACCTTC
CDR3: CASSLEGQGYYGYTF
J: TRBJ1-2
V: TRBV11-2
size: NA
D: TRBD1

DNA: TGTGCCAGCAGCGTAAGACAGGGTGGGGTTCAGTACTTC
CDR3: CASSVRQGGVQYF
J: TRBJ2-4
V: TRBV9
size: NA
D: TRBD1

DNA: TGTGCCAGTAGTATAATTGGGACAGGGTCCTACGAGCAGTACTTC
CDR3: CASSIIGTGSYEQYF
J: TRBJ2-7
V: TRBV19
size: NA
D: TRBD1

DNA: TGTGCCACCGGACAGGGGAATCAGCCCCAGCATTTT
CDR3: CATGQGNQPQHF
J: TRBJ1-5
V: TRBV19
size: NA
D: TRBD1

DNA: TGCGCCAGCAGCCAAGATCGTGGACAGGGCAGCGGCTACACCTTC
CDR3: CASSQDRGQGSGYTF
J: TRBJ1-2
V: TRBV4-1
size: NA
D: TRBD1

DNA: TGTGCCAGCAGTTCGAATCCCGACAGGGGACCCTATGGCTACACCTTC
CDR3: CASSSNPDRGPYGYTF
J: TRBJ1-2
V: TRBV27
size: NA
D: TRBD1